The clone carrying this TCR beta chain was seen only a few times. The antigen remains undetermined. This table comes from immunoSEQ multiplex PCR, and its TCRdb copy is limited to in-frame clones, with some not included. The data hold about 63,000 clones, with about 81% observed a single time. This specimen comes from a study of OX40 agonist ivuxolimab in advanced cancers. Study-level background: Therapy given before enrollment (anti-PD-1, anti-PD-L1 or anti-CTLA-4) was allowed, and around 40% had some.

Study-level findings and limits: CD8+ T cells were the subset that, on average, had more expanded clones than CD4+.

The CDR3 sequence is 13 residues long. Germline V lookup: CDR1 SGHDN, CDR2 FVKESK. V was shortened by 4 bases and J by 3 bases, with 9 bases between the two germline ends. The sequencing here drew on CD4+ or CD8+ T cells sorted from blood, taken in a trial of the OX40 agonist ivuxolimab. The rearrangement joins TRBV14 to TRBJ1-2; no definite D call. The sequence was collected from an adult with an advanced solid tumor such as melanoma, head and neck, liver or kidney cancer. DNA of the CDR3: TGTGCCAGCAGCCTGAATTCCGACTATGGCTACACCTTC. Translated, it gives CASSLNSDYGYTF.